This T cell receptor (beta chain) was documented in a study of shared clonotypes between healthy human individuals (dated by TCRdb to the early 2020s). In terms of the full investigation: Two women and three men aged 18 to 49 years were included in the cohort. Different laboratories and diverse techniques were used to prepare libraries and sequence TCR repertoires, to increase sequencing depth and limit assay-specific biases. Per donor, leukapheresis produced somewhere between about 0.94 and 9 billion PBMCs. For each donor, CD4 naive and CD4 memory were each run on three plates, CD8 naive on two plates, and CD8 memory on one plate. Blood TCR repertoires of a handful of healthy adults were deeply sequenced to estimate repertoire size and the extent of clonotype sharing between individuals.

Healthy HIV-negative adults with no recently reported acute infections or vaccinations were included as donors. All donors were Caucasian adults living in Nashville, Tennessee, USA. CD4+ T cells were enriched through magnetic negative selection, after which naive cells were positively selected on CD45RA and the remaining negative fraction served as the memory subset. After blood collection by leukapheresis, PBMCs were isolated using Ficoll-Histopaque density gradient centrifugation and then cryopreserved in the vapor phase of liquid nitrogen. Purity and quantity of every magnetically sorted T cell population were checked by analytical flow cytometry. Genomic DNA was isolated from each sorted fraction and quantified by UV absorbance on a Nanodrop 2000c. Using the deep immunoSEQ assay, TCR CDR3 regions were amplified from genomic DNA by multiplex PCR. Extracted genomic DNA from each cell subset was spread evenly across all wells of several immunoSEQ 96-well plates, with each plate serving as a replicate. Each replicate PCR for sorted subsets received 150 to 250 ng genomic DNA, equal to roughly 30,000 T cell genomes. The purified libraries were quantified using a Qubit 3.0 fluorometer, sized with a Bioanalyzer 2100, and then quantified again using the KAPA Library Quantification kit. Every immunoSEQ 96-well plate was sequenced on a separate single-read 150-cycle Illumina NextSeq 550 flow cell. The paper's processing steps were these. Because the immunoSEQ output included only junctional sequences and no quality scores, the filtering could not be the same as the filtering used for full-length reads. Sequences were annotated with PyIR, a Python wrapper for IgBLAST v1.9, and V/J genes and CDR3 were assigned using IMGT germline references. Reads with weak V/J assignments (E-value above 1e-6), missing CDR3, stop codons, out-of-frame junctions, or ambiguous translated residues were removed. V3J clonotypes were defined as sequences sharing an identical inferred V gene, J gene, and CDR3 amino acid sequence. To compute the percentage overlap between repertoires, the number of shared unique clonotypes was divided by the size of the smaller repertoire. Three approaches were used to assess repertoire richness: RTK rarefaction, the Chao1 estimator, and Recon v2.1 estimates of unobserved clonotypes. OLGA was used to compute generation probabilities for all TCRbeta clonotypes that the gDNA method yielded from four donors. Here the immuneACCESS table is served through TCRdb, limited to in-frame sequences with V and J called. Missing clones are a known gap in these copies; in checked studies unresolved V genes cover under half, and the rest lacks a known reason. V, J and clone size derive from that table, while D and trimming were established from the DNA sequence. This sample has under 2,500,000 clones in its table, and approximately 96% of those were observed once. Over 0.1% of the sample is in the top ten clones.

Findings and caveats that apply to the study as a whole: Only blood was sampled, and tissue TCR repertoires likely differ from those in blood. Even with the large sequencing depth, rarefaction of the sorted-subset datasets indicated that sequencing was incomplete. Naive subsets generally had larger estimated clonotype richness than memory subsets. Higher generation probabilities were observed for clonotypes shared by all four sorted-subset donors than for non-shared clonotypes. The small number of donors limited the genetic and exposure-history diversity represented. Across a few donors, roughly 5.4% of naive CD4, over 3% of naive CD8, 2% to 2.5% of memory CD4, and roughly 0.41% of memory CD8 clonotypes were shared. Based on pairwise subsampling, the degree of clonotype sharing among donors was expected to be affected by sequencing depth.

The count of this clone is one. Its antigen is unknown. Nothing much larger sits one base from this clone, and base qualities are not available. Including cysteine and phenylalanine, the CDR3 has 14 amino acids. This entry keeps only the CDR3 DNA: 42 bases, framed from base 1. The specimen was naive CD4+ T cells sorted from blood. Sample cell subset or site, as interpreted from the label and publication: CD45RA+ positively selected. The TCR originated in a man aged 18 to 30 in good health. Rearrangement joined TRBV7-5 to TRBJ1-1. TRBV7-5 is a recognized pseudogene. The DNA sequence is given as TGTGCCAGAAGCCCCAAGGGGAGGAGCACTGAAGCTTTCTTT. It is translated as CARSPKGRSTEAFF.